This T cell receptor beta chain was recovered during a study of OX40 agonist ivuxolimab in advanced cancers. This clone was detected only a few times. Its antigen is unknown. Patients with a history of autoimmune disease or on systemic immunosuppression were excluded. Study conclusions and caveats: Some nonresponders also had low normalized T-cell clonal expansion.

V lost 7 bases and J 5 bases, leaving 11 bases between the germline ends. CDR1 and CDR2 (germline): SNHLY, FYNNEI. This CDR3 contains 12 residues. Produced via immunoSEQ multiplex PCR; TCRdb's table is partial and in-frame only. The sample has about 14,000 clones, around four fifths seen once. The chain links TRBV2 to TRBJ1-1; a possible D gene is TRBD1 (6 bases). Here the sequenced sample was CD4+ or CD8+ T cells sorted from blood, taken in a trial of the OX40 agonist ivuxolimab. The sequence was obtained from an adult with an advanced solid tumor such as melanoma, head and neck, liver or kidney cancer. The CDR3 reads CASTEGGTEAFF. The CDR3 nucleotides read TGTGCCAGCACCGAGGGGGGAACTGAAGCTTTCTTT.